The rows below give T cell receptor beta chains drawn from one sample of a study of T cells in localized non-small cell lung cancer. Method: immunoSEQ multiplex PCR; TCRdb's copy keeps in-frame clones and lacks some. The sample lists 25,000 to 35,000 clones; roughly 89% were seen once. The sample was peripheral blood, taken before any cancer treatment. The receptors shown here come from a male donor aged 60 or over with stage I lung adenocarcinoma. The CDR3 runs from the conserved cysteine through the conserved F or W. D genes are given only for firm matches. Clone size is given for some rows only: seen once, a few or many times, or a class if the clone is expanded.

NA	TRBV9	TRBD1	TRBJ2-7	CASSIGQGSPYEQYF	TGTGCCAGCAGCATCGGACAGGGAAGTCCCTACGAGCAGTACTTC
few	TRBV6-1	NA	TRBJ2-7	CAISPGVSREQYF	TGTGCCATCTCCCCTGGGGTTTCAAGGGAGCAGTACTTC
NA	TRBV18	NA	TRBJ2-5	CASSPRRAELETQYF	TGTGCCAGCTCCCCCAGGAGGGCGGAGTTAGAGACCCAGTACTTC
NA	TRBV28	NA	TRBJ2-6	CASGTEVISGANVLTF	TGTGCCAGTGGGACGGAAGTGATATCTGGGGCCAACGTCCTGACTTTC
NA	TRBV5-1	NA	TRBJ2-5	CASSFGSGSTQETQYF	TGCGCCAGCAGCTTCGGATCAGGGAGTACCCAAGAGACCCAGTACTTC
NA	TRBV7-2	NA	TRBJ2-7	CASSLAGHLAEQYF	TGTGCCAGCAGCTTAGCGGGACACCTGGCCGAGCAGTACTTC
NA	TRBV23-1	TRBD1	TRBJ1-6	CASSPRGQGDSPLHF	TGCGCCAGCAGTCCCCGAGGACAGGGTGATTCACCCCTCCACTTT
NA	TRBV19	TRBD1	TRBJ1-5	CASSMEGAGNQPQHF	TGTGCCAGTAGTATGGAGGGGGCCGGCAATCAGCCCCAGCATTTT
NA	TRBV7-2	NA	TRBJ2-5	CASSFPLIGETQYF	TGTGCCAGCAGCTTTCCCCTAATTGGAGAGACCCAGTACTTC
NA	TRBV11-2	NA	TRBJ2-3	CASSPPRRTDTQYF	TGTGCCAGCAGCCCCCCGCGGAGGACAGATACGCAGTATTTT
NA	TRBV11-2	NA	TRBJ2-2	CASSLGVTGELFF	TGTGCCAGCAGCTTAGGAGTAACCGGGGAGCTGTTTTTT
NA	TRBV2	NA	TRBJ2-5	CATRQSGETQYF	TGTGCCACCCGCCAATCTGGGGAGACCCAGTACTTC
NA	TRBV27	NA	TRBJ1-1	CASSFGGRTEAFF	TGTGCCAGCAGTTTTGGGGGACGGACTGAAGCTTTCTTT
few	TRBV18	NA	TRBJ1-2	CASSPYQSSYGYTF	TGTGCCAGCTCACCTTACCAGTCCTCCTATGGCTACACCTTC
NA	TRBV28	NA	TRBJ1-4	CASSLQGSTNEKLFF	TGTGCCAGCAGTTTACAGGGCTCAACTAATGAAAAACTGTTTTTT
NA	TRBV4-3	TRBD2	TRBJ2-7	CASSQEGGGTYEQYF	TGCGCCAGCAGCCAAGAGGGGGGGGGAACCTACGAGCAGTACTTC
few	TRBV30	NA	TRBJ1-1	CAWSVPGLGVAFF	TGTGCCTGGAGTGTACCAGGGTTAGGGGTGGCTTTCTTT
NA	TRBV28	NA	TRBJ2-1	CASSPGDVSYNEQFF	TGTGCCAGCAGTCCGGGTGATGTCTCCTACAATGAGCAGTTCTTC
NA	TRBV2	NA	TRBJ1-1	CANPSRQARNTEAFF	TGTGCCAACCCTTCCCGACAGGCCAGGAACACTGAAGCTTTCTTT
NA	TRBV9	NA	TRBJ2-7	CASSVGSGSYEQYF	TGTGCCAGCAGCGTAGGTTCAGGCTCCTACGAGCAGTACTTC
once	TRBV4-3	NA	TRBJ2-5	CASSQPQGLQETQYF	TGCGCCAGCAGCCAACCCCAGGGGCTTCAAGAGACCCAGTACTTC
once	TRBV4-3	TRBD1	TRBJ1-2	CASSPTGSGYGYTF	TGCGCCAGCAGCCCGACAGGGTCGGGCTATGGCTACACCTTC
NA	TRBV19	TRBD1	TRBJ1-2	CASSDPGGSNYGYTF	TGTGCCAGTAGTGATCCAGGGGGTTCAAACTATGGCTACACCTTC
NA	TRBV5-6	TRBD1	TRBJ2-4	CASSPTGGTDIQYF	TGTGCCAGCAGCCCCACAGGGGGAACAGACATTCAGTACTTC
NA	TRBV28	NA	TRBJ2-3	CASSFPAAVSSTDTQYF	TGTGCCAGCAGTTTCCCTGCAGCGGTGTCATCTACAGATACGCAGTATTTT
NA	TRBV7-2	NA	TRBJ1-3	CASSSTSGTRNTIYF	TGTGCCAGCAGCTCGACATCAGGGACGCGGAACACCATATATTTT
NA	TRBV11-2	NA	TRBJ1-3	CASSLDRKLRTSSGNTIYF	TGTGCCAGCAGCTTAGATCGGAAATTACGAACGAGCTCTGGAAACACCATATATTTT
NA	TRBV30	NA	TRBJ1-6	CAWTRESYNSPLHF	TGTGCCTGGACGAGGGAGTCCTATAATTCACCCCTCCACTTT
NA	TRBV18	TRBD1	TRBJ1-4	CASSGQVDEKLFF	TGTGCCAGCTCCGGACAGGTCGATGAAAAACTGTTTTTT
NA	TRBV5-8	NA	TRBJ1-6	CASSIRADSPLHF	TGTGCCAGCAGCATCAGGGCGGACTCACCCCTCCACTTT
NA	TRBV6-6	NA	TRBJ2-7	CASSYADASYEQYF	TGTGCCAGCAGTTACGCGGACGCCTCCTACGAGCAGTACTTC
NA	TRBV7-8	NA	TRBJ2-7	CASSPQAYEQYF	TGTGCCAGCAGTCCCCAAGCCTACGAGCAGTACTTC
NA	TRBV29-1	NA	TRBJ1-4	CSVEEFQGVVNEKLFF	TGCAGCGTTGAAGAGTTCCAGGGCGTAGTTAATGAAAAACTGTTTTTT
NA	TRBV18	TRBD1	TRBJ1-5	CASSPGQDGQPQHF	TGTGCCAGCTCACCGGGACAGGACGGTCAGCCCCAGCATTTT
once	TRBV18	NA	TRBJ1-1	CASSPRRDEAFF	TGTGCCAGCTCACCAAGGAGGGACGAAGCTTTCTTT
NA	TRBV18	NA	TRBJ2-5	CASSPRTTQETQYF	TGTGCCAGCTCACCCCGGACTACCCAAGAGACCCAGTACTTC
NA	TRBV7-9	NA	TRBJ1-1	CASSRSVGGGRNTEAFF	TGTGCCAGCAGCCGTAGTGTGGGGGGCGGAAGGAACACTGAAGCTTTCTTT
few	TRBV6-6	NA	TRBJ2-7	CASSYSRRPTYEQYF	TGTGCCAGCAGTTACTCCCGACGGCCGACCTACGAGCAGTACTTC
NA	TRBV11-2	TRBD2	TRBJ2-7	CASSFLSGGASYEQYF	TGTGCCAGCAGCTTTCTTAGCGGGGGGGCCTCCTACGAGCAGTACTTC
NA	TRBV18	NA	TRBJ1-1	CASSPLGRARTEAFF	TGTGCCAGCTCACCCTTGGGACGGGCGAGGACTGAAGCTTTCTTT
NA	TRBV6-5	NA	TRBJ2-7	CASSYSALRPYEQYF	TGTGCCAGCAGTTACTCCGCTCTACGCCCCTACGAGCAGTACTTC
NA	TRBV2	TRBD1	TRBJ2-5	CASRYTTGDQETQYF	TGTGCCAGCAGATATACGACAGGGGACCAGGAGACCCAGTACTTC
once	TRBV2	NA	TRBJ2-2	CASSGTPPNTGELFF	TGTGCCAGCAGTGGGACACCCCCCAACACCGGGGAGCTGTTTTTT
NA	TRBV5-1	NA	TRBJ2-7	CASTENYYEQYF	TGCGCCAGCACGGAAAATTACTACGAGCAGTACTTC
once	TRBV29-1	NA	TRBJ2-4	CSAGRLLGDIQYF	TGCAGCGCAGGACGACTCTTAGGGGACATTCAGTACTTC
NA	TRBV30	TRBD1	TRBJ2-3	CAWSPGTGVLTDTQYF	TGTGCCTGGAGCCCCGGGACAGGGGTGCTCACAGATACGCAGTATTTT
NA	TRBV6-6	TRBD1	TRBJ2-7	CASSLTGSYEQYF	TGTGCCAGCAGTCTGACAGGGAGCTACGAGCAGTACTTC
NA	TRBV18	TRBD1	TRBJ2-3	CASSQTGGALPDTQYF	TGTGCCAGCTCGCAAACAGGGGGCGCCCTCCCAGATACGCAGTATTTT
NA	TRBV19	TRBD1	TRBJ2-2	CASRRQGPGELFF	TGTGCCAGTAGACGACAGGGACCCGGGGAGCTGTTTTTT
NA	TRBV19	TRBD1	TRBJ2-7	CASRRDRGYEQYF	TGTGCCAGTAGACGGGACAGGGGCTACGAGCAGTACTTC